Following are 13 T cell receptor beta chains from one sample sequenced in a study of blood T cell repertoires in COVID-19. Clones were read by immunoSEQ multiplex PCR, and TCRdb kept only the in-frame ones, dropping some. The sample has 330,000 or so clones; roughly 90% are singletons. The sequenced sample consisted of PBMCs or T cells enriched from blood (not recorded which). These receptors originate from a woman in her thirties who had been exposed to COVID-19.

This chain joins TRBV6-1 and TRBJ2-4; TRBD2 is a possible D gene (5 bases). This CDR3 is 17 amino acids long. V lost 0 bases, J lost 0 bases, and 12 bases lay in between. Germline CDR1 reads MNHNS; CDR2 reads SASEGT. The CDR3 nucleotides read TGTGCCAGCAGTGAAGCGGAGTGGACTCTAGCCAAAAACATTCAGTACTTC. Its protein product is CASSEAEWTLAKNIQYF.

This chain links TRBV5-1 with TRBJ2-3; 9 nucleotides line up with TRBD2. The germline gives CDR1 SGHRS, CDR2 YFSETQ. V lost 4 bases and J lost 13; bases outside the gene matches: 13. The CDR3 has 14 residues. CDR3 coding DNA: TGCGCCAGCAGCCCCCGCACGAATGTAGCGGGAGAGTATTTT. Translated: CASSPRTNVAGEYF.

The chain combines TRBV28 with TRBJ1-2, with D possibly being TRBD1 (6 bases). CDR1 MDHEN and CDR2 SYDVKM come from the germline V gene. V lost 8 bases, J lost 8 bases, and 15 bases lay in between. The CDR3 totals 12 residues. CDR3 protein: CASVKWGRGYTF. The CDR3 DNA is TGTGCCAGCGTAAAGTGGGGGCGAGGCTACACCTTC.

The V gene is TRBV11-2, the J gene TRBJ2-3; TRBD2 might be the D (6 bases). Germline V gives CDR1 SGHAT, CDR2 FQNNGV. The CDR3 has 14 amino acids. V was shortened by 2 bases and J by 4 bases, with 10 bases between the two germline ends. This CDR3 is CASSLSWGADTQYF. The CDR3 region has the DNA TGTGCCAGCAGCTTATCCTGGGGGGCAGATACGCAGTATTTT.

This sequence joins TRBV30 and TRBJ2-4, with TRBD2 matching over 7 bases. Germline trimming cut 1 base from V and 5 bases from J; bases unmatched to any gene: 2. Germline V gene lookup returns CDR1 GTSNPN and CDR2 SVGIG (reference sequence). CDR3 length equals 13 residues. CDR3 amino acids: CAWSAGRENIQYF. In DNA form, the CDR3 reads TGTGCCTGGAGTGCAGGGAGGGAAAACATTCAGTACTTC.

This clone showed up just a few times. V gene TRBV28 combines with J gene TRBJ1-4, with TRBD1 as a possible D gene (6 bases). This CDR3 has 14 residues. V lost 6 bases to trimming and J lost 4 bases, with 12 bases between them. CDR1 is MDHEN and CDR2 is SYDVKM in the germline V gene. The CDR3 nucleotides are TGTGCCAGCAGAACAGGGCCCCGTAATGAAAAACTGTTTTTT. Protein: CASRTGPRNEKLFF.

This clone was seen just once. The chain combines TRBV19 with TRBJ1-1; 8 bases agree with TRBD1. J was trimmed by 4 bases and V by 9 bases; bases with no gene match: 4. The CDR3 covers 12 residues. Germline CDR1 is LNHDA and CDR2 is SQIVND (reference sequence). The CDR3 sequence is CASRTGSTEAFF. The CDR3 nucleotides read TGTGCCAGCAGGACAGGGTCCACTGAAGCTTTCTTT. The whole variable domain, remainder taken from reference TRBV19 and TRBJ1-1, is DGGITQSPKYLFRKEGQNVTLSCEQNLNHDAMYWYRQDPGQGLRLIYYSQIVNDFQKGDIAEGYSVSREKKESFPLTVTSAQKNPTAFYLCASRTGSTEAFFGQGTRLTVV.

The CDR3 reads CASKAENTEAFF. Written as DNA, the CDR3 is TGTGCCAGCAAGGCGGAGAACACTGAAGCTTTCTTT. This chain links TRBV12-3 or TRBV12-4 with TRBJ1-1, with D unresolved. This CDR3 is 12 amino acids long. Trimming left V 7 bases short and J 1 base short, with 7 bases between.

The J gene is TRBJ2-5, the V gene TRBV7-9; the D gene is possibly TRBD2 (6 bases). The CDR3 has 13 residues. The V gene lost 8 bases and the J gene lost 2 bases, with 12 bases spanning the gap. Germline V gene lookup returns CDR1 SEHNR and CDR2 FQNEAQ (reference sequence). The chain's CDR3 is CASRRRVQETQYF. In nucleotides, the CDR3 is TGTGCCAGCCGCAGGAGGGTTCAAGAGACCCAGTACTTC.

The chain links TRBV6-5 to TRBJ1-2; 9 positions agree with TRBD1. The trim removed 2 bases at V and 8 bases at J, leaving 3 bases unmatched. The CDR3 sequence is 13 residues long. CDR1 MNHEY and CDR2 SVGAGI come from the germline V gene. CDR3 sequence: CASSYGTGNGYTF. As DNA, the CDR3 is TGTGCCAGCAGTTACGGGACAGGGAACGGCTACACCTTC.

The gene calls are TRBV6-4 and TRBJ1-5, with 8 bases aligning to TRBD1. From germline, CDR1 is MRHNA and CDR2 SNTAGT. Trimming took 6 bases from V and 5 from J; bases not matched to a gene: 3. CDR3 length equals 13 residues. The CDR3 region has the DNA TGTGCCAGCAGCTTGGACAGGGATCAGCCCCAGCATTTT. It is translated as CASSLDRDQPQHF.

Note on this clone: Distinct nucleotide sequences in the sample also encode this CDR3. This sequence joins TRBV2 and TRBJ2-7, with D maybe TRBD2 (6 bases). Per germline, CDR1 SNHLY and CDR2 FYNNEI. CDR3 length: 15 amino acids. V was shortened by 1 base and J by 2 bases, with 12 bases between the two germline ends. The CDR3 DNA sequence: TGTGCCAGCAGTGAAGGGGGAGCGGGCGCCTACGAGCAGTACTTC. Its translation is CASSEGGAGAYEQYF. The full variable domain, its missing parts supplied by reference TRBV2 and TRBJ2-7, is EPEVTQTPSHQVTQMGQEVILRCVPISNHLYFYWYRQILGQKVEFLVSFYNNEISEKSEIFDDQFSVERPDGSNFTLKIRSTKLEDSAMYFCASSEGGAGAYEQYFGPGTRLTVT.

The gene calls are TRBV10-3 and TRBJ2-7, with D uncertain. Germline V CDR1 and CDR2: ENHRY, SYGVKD. Trimming removed 4 bases at V and 6 bases at J, with 16 bases between. CDR3 length equals 14 residues. The CDR3 loop is CAISGGLQSPEQYF. The CDR3 DNA reads TGTGCCATCAGTGGAGGCCTCCAGTCCCCCGAGCAGTACTTC.